The following is a TCR beta chain sequence with its context. Its antigen is unidentified. CDR3 length: 13 residues. The V gene's germline CDR1 is MNHEY and CDR2 SVGEGT. V dropped 9 bases and J dropped 1 base, with 12 bases sitting between them. A single record per CDR3 protein comes from TCRdb applying MiXCR to the 5' RACE reads. The sample has 55,000 to 75,000 distinct CDR3 sequences; just under 30% are singletons. Whole-study findings and limits: The larger-cohort validation was restricted to a single TCR beta V-J rearrangement rather than whole repertoires. Greatest tumor Treg TCR overlap was with tumor naive CD4+ cells.

Naive CD4+ cells had CD25+ Tregs removed. This sequence joins TRBV6-2 or TRBV6-3 and TRBJ1-1; no clear D. The sequencing sample was made of tumor-infiltrating naive CD4+ T cells sorted from the breast tumor. Noted subset: naive CD4+ T cells, CD4+CD45RA+CD25-. This receptor was obtained from a female donor with breast cancer. The DNA for the CDR3 is TGTGCCAGTACATTACACTCGAACACTGAAGCTTTCTTT. Translating it yields CASTLHSNTEAFF.